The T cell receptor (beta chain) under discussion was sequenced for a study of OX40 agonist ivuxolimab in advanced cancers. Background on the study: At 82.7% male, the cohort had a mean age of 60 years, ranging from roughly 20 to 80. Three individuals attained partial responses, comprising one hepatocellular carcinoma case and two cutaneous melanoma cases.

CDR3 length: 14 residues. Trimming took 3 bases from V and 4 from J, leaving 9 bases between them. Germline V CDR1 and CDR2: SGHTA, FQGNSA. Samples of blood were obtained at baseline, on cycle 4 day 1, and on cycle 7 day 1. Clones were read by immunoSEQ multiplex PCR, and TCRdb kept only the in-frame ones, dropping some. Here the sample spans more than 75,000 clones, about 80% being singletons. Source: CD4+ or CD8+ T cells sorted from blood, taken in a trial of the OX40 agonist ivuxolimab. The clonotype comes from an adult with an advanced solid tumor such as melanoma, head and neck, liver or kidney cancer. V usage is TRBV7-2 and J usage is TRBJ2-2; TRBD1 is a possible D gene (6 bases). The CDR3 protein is CASSFPRGTGELFF. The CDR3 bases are TGTGCCAGCAGCTTTCCCAGGGGCACCGGGGAGCTGTTTTTT.